These 20 T cell receptor beta chains were sequenced from one sample in a study of cytomegalovirus exposure and HLA in healthy donors. PCR used 60 Vbeta primers and 13 Jbeta primers. Measured with immunoSEQ multiplex PCR; TCRdb has only the in-frame clones, and not every one. In the table there are more than 150,000 clones, 60% to 80% of which are singletons. Sequenced sample: PBMCs. These TCRs come from a male donor in good health and CMV-seronegative.

The chain recombines TRBV28 with TRBJ2-5; 7 nucleotides align to TRBD1. CDR1 MDHEN and CDR2 SYDVKM come from the germline V gene. The CDR3 consists of 15 residues. The junction had 14 bases not matched to a gene; V was cut back by 8 bases and J by 5 bases. The CDR3 loop reads CASSSRQGGRETQYF. CDR3 sequence (DNA): TGTGCCAGCTCCTCTAGACAGGGCGGAAGGGAGACCCAGTACTTC. Looking up the rest from reference TRBV28 and TRBJ2-5 gives the full variable domain: DVKVTQSSRYLVKRTGEKVFLECVQDMDHENMFWYRQDPGLGLRLIYFSYDVKMKEKGDIPEGYSVSREKKERFSLILESASTNQTSMYLCASSSRQGGRETQYFGPGTRLLVL.

This clone was seen a handful of times. This chain links TRBV30 with TRBJ2-3; no definite D call. The CDR3 contains 13 residues. Trimming pared 3 bases from V and 1 base from J, leaving 8 bases between. From germline, CDR1 is GTSNPN and CDR2 SVGIG (reference sequence). The CDR3 loop is CAWRGRRTDTQYF. In nucleotides, the CDR3 is TGTGCCTGGAGGGGCAGACGCACAGATACGCAGTATTTT.

This clone was counted a single time. The chain employs TRBV5-1 and TRBJ1-4, with D possibly being TRBD1 (5 bases). Trimming took 4 bases from V and 8 from J, leaving 15 bases between them. CDR3 length: 14 residues. Germline CDR1 is SGHRS and CDR2 is YFSETQ. The DNA of the CDR3 is TGCGCCAGCAGCCTGACAGTAACGGGCGAAAAACTGTTTTTT. Translation: CASSLTVTGEKLFF.

The chain is built from TRBV5-1 and TRBJ2-2, with TRBD1 as a possible D gene (6 bases). There are 14 residues in the CDR3. The V gene lost 4 bases and the J gene lost 4 bases, with 11 bases spanning the gap. Germline V lookup: CDR1 SGHRS, CDR2 YFSETQ. The chain's CDR3 is CASSVQGSTGELFF. In nucleotides, the CDR3 is TGCGCCAGCAGCGTACAGGGTAGCACCGGGGAGCTGTTTTTT.

The rearrangement uses TRBV5-1 and TRBJ2-5, with TRBD1 matching 8 bases. The J call is uncertain, as TRBJ2-7 better fits the DNA end. Germline CDR1 reads SGHRS; CDR2 reads YFSETQ. The CDR3 runs to 14 residues. The CDR3: CASSRTGYTYEQYF. For the CDR3, the DNA is TGCGCCAGCAGCCGGACAGGGTACACCTACGAGCAGTACTTC.

In this sample, this clone turned up once. This chain uses TRBV9 with TRBJ2-5; TRBD2 matches 10 bases. The germline V gene encodes CDR1 SGDLS and CDR2 YYNGEE. The CDR3 extends over 15 amino acids. Trimming removed 4 bases from V and 5 bases from J; junction bases left unmatched: 8. The CDR3 nucleotides read TGTGCCAGCAGCACCTCAGCGGGGGGGCGGGAGACCCAGTACTTC. Encoded protein: CASSTSAGGRETQYF.

The rearrangement uses TRBV7-2 and TRBJ1-5, with 8 positions matching TRBD1. In germline, CDR1 is SGHTA, CDR2 FQGNSA. The CDR3 spans 17 residues. V dropped 2 bases and J dropped 3; count of bases not matched to a gene: 9. CDR3 nucleotide sequence: TGTGCCAGCAGCTTACTTGGACAGGGCTGGAACAATCAGCCCCAGCATTTT. Translation: CASSLLGQGWNNQPQHF.

This clone is a singleton in its sample. The rearrangement joins TRBV9 to TRBJ2-1; possible D gene TRBD2, 5 bases. Trimming pared 3 bases from V and 8 bases from J, leaving 9 bases between. The CDR3 covers 12 residues. CDR1 SGDLS and CDR2 YYNGEE come from the germline V gene. This chain's CDR3 is CASSGGWDEQFF. The CDR3 coding sequence is TGTGCCAGCAGCGGCGGGTGGGATGAGCAGTTCTTC.

The chain couples TRBV5-1 to TRBJ2-3; tentative D call: TRBD1 (6 bases). In germline, CDR1 is SGHRS, CDR2 YFSETQ. V gave up 3 bases and J gave up 6 bases, with 17 bases separating them. The CDR3 consists of 15 residues. CDR3 protein: CASSSPQGSGDTQYF. In DNA, the CDR3 is TGCGCCAGCAGCTCGCCACAGGGATCGGGGGATACGCAGTATTTT.

The rearrangement links TRBV7-3 to TRBJ2-7; D remains ambiguous. The CDR3 runs 12 residues. The germline V gene has CDR1 SGHTA and CDR2 FQGTGA. Trimming cost V 5 bases and J 0 bases, with 5 bases left between them. The CDR3 region has the DNA TGTGCCAGCAGCCCCAGCTCCTACGAGCAGTACTTC. It encodes CASSPSSYEQYF.

The chain carries TRBV28 and TRBJ2-7, with 7 positions matching TRBD1. This CDR3 is 13 amino acids long. Germline trimming cut 2 bases from V and 8 bases from J; bases unmatched to any gene: 6. Per germline, CDR1 MDHEN and CDR2 SYDVKM. The CDR3 bases are TGTGCCAGCAGTTTAGAGGACAGGACCAAGCAGTACTTC. Protein: CASSLEDRTKQYF.

The rearrangement uses TRBV27 and TRBJ2-7; tentatively, D is TRBD2 (6 bases). Trimming pared 3 bases from V and 7 bases from J, leaving 16 bases between. Germline assignment: CDR1 MNHEY and CDR2 SMNVEV (reference sequence). The CDR3 runs to 14 residues. CDR3 DNA: TGTGCCAGCAGTTTCACGGGGGAAGGGGTAGAGCAGTACTTC. It translates to CASSFTGEGVEQYF.

In this sample, this clone turned up a few times. This chain links TRBV7-9 with TRBJ1-6, with D possibly TRBD1 on 5 matching bases. Trimming pared 5 bases from V and 9 bases from J, leaving 11 bases between. Germline V gives CDR1 SEHNR, CDR2 FQNEAQ (reference sequence). The CDR3 length is 13 residues. CDR3 bases: TGTGCCAGCAGCCTCCCTACAGGTTCACCCCTCCACTTT. The encoded protein is CASSLPTGSPLHF.

This clone has more than one count but fewer than ten. The rearrangement links TRBV5-1 to TRBJ2-1; tentatively, D is TRBD2 (5 bases). Germline V CDR1 and CDR2: SGHRS, YFSETQ. The CDR3 runs to 15 residues. Trimming took 4 bases from V and 5 from J, leaving 16 bases between them. CDR3 nucleotide sequence: TGCGCCAGCAGCCCGACTTGGAGGAATAACAATGAGCAGTTCTTC. Translated, it gives CASSPTWRNNNEQFF.

The V call is TRBV6-5, the J call TRBJ2-7; 8 bases are shared with TRBD1. Germline CDR1 reads MNHEY; CDR2 reads SVGAGI. V dropped 8 bases and J dropped 4; count of bases not matched to a gene: 13. This CDR3 spans 15 amino acids. This chain's CDR3 is CASGLQGDVGYEQYF. CDR3 nucleotides: TGTGCCAGCGGATTACAGGGGGACGTGGGTTACGAGCAGTACTTC.

The chain links TRBV7-2 to TRBJ2-7; TRBD2 might be the D (6 bases). Germline V gives CDR1 SGHTA, CDR2 FQGNSA. With 5 bases removed from V and 2 bases from J, the gap between germline ends came to 16 bases. CDR3 length: 15 amino acids. The CDR3 nucleotides are TGTGCCAGCAGCACCTCTAGCGCCCCCACCTACGAGCAGTACTTC. Translation: CASSTSSAPTYEQYF.

The chain combines TRBV28 with TRBJ2-2, with a tentative D call TRBD1 (6 bases). The V gene's germline CDR1 is MDHEN and CDR2 SYDVKM. This CDR3 contains 14 residues. Trimming removed 3 bases from V and 6 bases from J, with 11 bases in between. This chain's CDR3 is CASSLGASSGELFF. The CDR3 nucleotides are TGTGCCAGCAGTTTGGGGGCTAGTTCCGGGGAGCTGTTTTTT.

The chain is built from TRBV7-8 and TRBJ2-1, with 7 bases lining up with TRBD1. The CDR3 length is 15 residues. After removal of 5 bases from V and 4 bases from J, the junction contained 8 bases not matched to a gene. CDR1 SGHVS and CDR2 FQNEAQ come from the germline V gene. This chain's CDR3 is CASSIQGHVYNEQFF. Written as DNA, the CDR3 is TGTGCCAGCAGCATACAGGGGCACGTATACAATGAGCAGTTCTTC.

V usage is TRBV4-3 and J usage is TRBJ2-5; perhaps TRBD2 as D (6 bases). The J call may not be correct, given that the DNA end is closer to TRBJ2-7. Germline V gives CDR1 LGHNA, CDR2 YSLEER. The CDR3 is made up of 14 amino acids. Here the CDR3 reads CASSQEWGGYEQYF. The CDR3 DNA follows: TGCGCCAGCAGCCAAGAGTGGGGAGGCTACGAGCAGTACTTC.

The J gene is TRBJ1-1, the V gene TRBV12-5, with no clear D. Trimming removed 5 bases at V and 1 base at J, with 8 bases between. The CDR3 consists of 13 residues. Germline V CDR1 and CDR2: LGHNT, FRNRAP. As DNA, the CDR3 is TGTGCTAGTGGTCTTGAGGGGAACACTGAAGCTTTCTTT. Amino acids: CASGLEGNTEAFF.